This TCR beta chain was recovered during a study of blood T cells in healthy people across ages. For this clonotype: Its antigen is as yet unknown.

Study observations and caveats: There were more naive CD4+ cells and higher diversity in long-lived donors than in aged donors.

Donors were systemically healthy Caucasian individuals from Russia aged roughly 6 to 95 years. Each individual donor underwent a draw of 8 to 10 milliliters of peripheral blood. From germline, CDR1 is SGDLS and CDR2 YYNGEE. The CDR3 spans 16 residues. V gave up 4 bases and J gave up 0 bases, with 15 bases separating them. Next came a second PCR, run for about 7 to 11 cycles, which used a sample-barcoded 5' primer along with a J-beta primer mix. A template-switch adaptor containing 12 random nucleotides labeled each cDNA molecule. TCRdb re-analysed the 5' RACE reads in MiXCR, keeping a single row per CDR3 protein. The data hold 800,000 to 900,000 distinct CDR3 sequences, with 62% observed a single time.

The sequence came from a man aged 30-40 years in good health. The chain couples TRBV9 to TRBJ2-3; D is uncertain. Specimen: blood. The CDR3 DNA sequence: TGTGCCAGCAGCTCAACAACAGCTCCTAGCACAGATACGCAGTATTTT. Its protein product is CASSSTTAPSTDTQYF.